This passage covers 21 T cell receptor beta chains from one sample sequenced in a study of identical twins. TCRdb passed the 5' RACE reads through MiXCR, listing each CDR3 protein once. Among some 600,000 distinct CDR3 sequences, under 8.5% were seen once, and the ten largest hold approximately 1.5%. These data were also reused for a study on yellow fever vaccine responses in identical twins.

Source material: PBMCs. All receptors derive from a woman under 30 in good health.

This clonotype was picked up a small number of times. CDR3 region: CASRTNAVNTGELFF. CDR3 bases: TGCGCCAGCAGGACGAACGCCGTAAACACCGGGGAGCTGTTTTTT. The chain couples TRBV4-1 to TRBJ2-2; no clear D gene. The CDR3 length is 15 residues. CDR1 is MGHRA and CDR2 is YSYEKL in the germline V gene. V shed 6 bases and J shed 2 bases, with 13 bases lying between them.

This clonotype was found a few times. The chain joins TRBV12-3 or TRBV12-4 to TRBJ1-1, with 8 bases aligning to TRBD1. The CDR3 length is 15 residues. The ends lost 4 bases at V and 0 bases at J; junction bases unmatched: 4. CDR3 amino acids: CASSSGDRMNTEAFF. Written as DNA, the CDR3 is TGTGCCAGCAGTTCCGGGGACAGGATGAACACTGAAGCTTTCTTT.

In its sample, this clonotype was seen many times. The genes are TRBV5-5 and TRBJ1-6; 7 nucleotides match TRBD1. Unmatched junction bases numbered 6, after V lost 4 bases and J lost 14 bases. CDR1 and CDR2 from the germline V gene are SGHKS and YYEKEE (reference sequence). This CDR3 region has 12 residues. CDR3 nucleotide sequence: TGTGCCAGCAGCCGAGACAGGGATACCCTCCACTTT. Translation gives CASSRDRDTLHF.

Only a few counts were recorded for this clonotype. This chain connects TRBV20-1 to TRBJ1-3; D ambiguous. The CDR3 is 13 amino acids. Germline CDR1 is DFQATT and CDR2 is SNEGSKA (reference sequence). V shed 6 bases and J shed 0 bases, with 9 bases lying between them. The CDR3 reads CSAKVNSGNTIYF. In nucleotides, the CDR3 is TGCAGTGCAAAAGTAAACTCTGGAAACACCATATATTTT.

In this sample, this clonotype turned up a few times. The genes are TRBV11-2 and TRBJ1-1; perhaps TRBD1 as D (5 bases). Germline V gives CDR1 SGHAT, CDR2 FQNNGV. Trimming cost V 4 bases and J 7 bases, with 16 bases left between them. The CDR3 loop spans 14 amino acids. Here the CDR3 reads CASSSSGPGNEAFF. The CDR3 coding sequence is TGTGCCAGCAGCTCCTCGGGGCCAGGGAATGAAGCTTTCTTT.

This clonotype was detected a few times. Mismatch with germline at one junction end may stem from a read error. This chain connects TRBV29-1 to TRBJ2-7; D perhaps matches TRBD1 (5 bases). CDR1 and CDR2 from the germline V gene are SQVTM and ANQGSEA. CDR3 length equals 12 residues. CDR3 nucleotide sequence: TGCAGCGTTGAAGATACGGCAGGGAAAAGGGACTTC. This gives the protein CSVEDTAGKRDF.

This clonotype has a count of ten or more. This chain links TRBV7-8 with TRBJ1-6, with TRBD1 matching over 7 bases. The CDR3 runs to 15 residues. Trimming cost V 2 bases and J 7 bases; bases outside gene matches: 5. Germline CDR1 SGHVS, CDR2 FQNEAQ. CDR3 sequence: CASSLSGQNNSPLHF. In DNA, the CDR3 is TGTGCCAGCAGCTTATCGGGACAGAACAATTCACCCCTCCACTTT.

The rearrangement joins TRBV12-3 or TRBV12-4 to TRBJ2-2; 10 positions match TRBD2. The CDR3 extends over 15 amino acids. The junction had 4 bases not matched to a gene; V was cut back by 6 bases and J by 3 bases. CDR3 nucleotides: TGTGCCAGCAGGGGGACTAGCGTCGACACCGGGGAGCTGTTTTTT. Amino acid sequence: CASRGTSVDTGELFF.

This clonotype has only a few counts. The gene calls are TRBV5-1 and TRBJ1-4; 10 positions match TRBD1. The trim removed 9 bases at V and 4 bases at J, leaving 9 bases unmatched. The CDR3 covers 15 residues. CDR1 is SGHRS and CDR2 is YFSETQ in the germline V gene. CDR3 sequence: CATRQGALDNEKLFF. In nucleotides, the CDR3 is TGCGCCACCCGACAGGGGGCGCTTGATAATGAAAAACTGTTTTTT.

This clonotype was seen ten or more times. This chain uses TRBV25-1 with TRBJ1-3; no firm D call. Per the germline V gene, CDR1 is MGHDK and CDR2 is SYGVNS. This CDR3 has 14 residues. V lost 1 base and J 0 bases, leaving 4 bases between the germline ends. CDR3 sequence reads: CASSELDSGNTIYF. CDR3 DNA: TGTGCCAGCAGTGAATTGGACTCTGGAAACACCATATATTTT.

This clonotype was counted only a few times. The genes are TRBV5-5 and TRBJ2-1; 12 positions match TRBD2. The CDR3 runs 16 residues. Looked up from germline, CDR1 is SGHKS and CDR2 is YYEKEE (reference sequence). Trimming took 0 bases from V and 6 from J; bases not matched to a gene: 4. The CDR3 DNA follows: TGTGCCAGCAGCTTGGAGACTAGCGGGGGATTCAATGAGCAGTTCTTC. It encodes CASSLETSGGFNEQFF. The full variable domain, completed using reference TRBV5-5 and TRBJ2-1, is DAGVTQSPTHLIKTRGQQVTLRCSPISGHKSVSWYQQVLGQGPQFIFQYYEKEERGRGNFPDRFSARQFPNYSSELNVNALLLGDSALYLCASSLETSGGFNEQFFGPGTRLTVL.

This clonotype was picked up many times. The chain is built from TRBV27 and TRBJ2-2; possibly TRBD1 or TRBD2 for D (5 bases each). The CDR3 extends over 15 amino acids. With 7 bases removed from V and 7 bases from J, the gap between germline ends came to 19 bases. Germline CDR1 MNHEY, CDR2 SMNVEV (reference sequence). CDR3 sequence: CASKALGGPGGELFF. The CDR3 DNA sequence: TGTGCCAGCAAAGCCCTTGGGGGTCCGGGCGGGGAGCTGTTTTTT.

The chain has TRBV3-1 and TRBJ2-1; 7 bases map to TRBD1. From germline, CDR1 is LGHDT and CDR2 YNNKEL (reference sequence). The junction had 4 bases not matched to a gene; V was cut back by 6 bases and J by 5 bases. The CDR3 has 13 amino acids. In nucleotides, the CDR3 is TGTGCCAGCAGGTGGACAGGCGACAATGAGCAGTTCTTC. It translates to CASRWTGDNEQFF.

To note about this clonotype: A much bigger clone sits one base away, suggesting this may be a read error. Without the conserved terminal phenylalanine or tryptophan, this CDR3 likely stems from a read error. This chain links TRBV6-2 or TRBV6-3 with TRBJ2-3; TRBD2 matches 11 bases. The CDR3 is made up of 16 amino acids. The trim removed 5 bases at V and 2 bases at J, leaving 6 bases unmatched. The germline V gene has CDR1 MNHEY and CDR2 SVGEGT. The CDR3, as DNA: TGTGCCAGCAGTCCGACTAGCGGGAACCCCACAGATACGCAGTATTAT. Its protein is CASSPTSGNPTDTQYY.

This clonotype was counted at least ten times. The V gene is TRBV4-1, the J gene TRBJ2-3; D remains unclear. The germline gives CDR1 MGHRA, CDR2 YSYEKL. The CDR3 is made up of 13 amino acids. V lost 0 bases to trimming and J lost 7 bases, with 8 bases between them. In DNA form, the CDR3 reads TGCGCCAGCAGCCAAGACTCCAAAAATACGCAGTATTTT. Protein sequence: CASSQDSKNTQYF.

This clonotype was found a few times. This sequence joins TRBV11-1 and TRBJ1-1; D might be TRBD1 (5 bases). The CDR3 spans 13 residues. V gave up 4 bases and J gave up 5 bases, with 11 bases separating them. The germline V gene encodes CDR1 SGHAT and CDR2 FQDESV (reference sequence). For the CDR3, the DNA is TGTGCCAGCAGCTCGGCAGGGTGGACTGAAGCTTTCTTT. Translating gives CASSSAGWTEAFF.

The chain employs TRBV14 and TRBJ2-4; D is tentatively TRBD1 or TRBD2 (5 bases each). With 0 bases removed from V and 0 bases from J, the gap between germline ends came to 15 bases. There are 18 residues in the CDR3. Germline-derived CDR1 and CDR2 are SGHDN and FVKESK. In DNA form, the CDR3 reads TGTGCCAGCAGCCAAGATGCAGGGAGTCCCCTAGCCAAAAACATTCAGTACTTC. It is translated as CASSQDAGSPLAKNIQYF. Filled out from reference TRBV14 and TRBJ2-4, the complete variable domain reads EAGVTQFPSHSVIEKGQTVTLRCDPISGHDNLYWYRRVMGKEIKFLLHFVKESKQDESGMPNNRFLAERTGGTYSTLKVQPAELEDSGVYFCASSQDAGSPLAKNIQYFGAGTRLSVL.

This clonotype was seen at least ten times. The V and J genes are TRBV12-3 or TRBV12-4 and TRBJ2-3, with 15 bases fitting TRBD2. With V trimmed by 3 bases and J by 5 bases, 3 bases remained unmatched. The CDR3 sequence is 16 residues long. CDR3 bases: TGTGCCAGCAGTTTTCTGGGACTAGCGGGAGGAGATACGCAGTATTTT. Encoded protein: CASSFLGLAGGDTQYF.

This clonotype was counted between two and nine times. The gene calls are TRBV11-2 and TRBJ2-3; D possibly corresponds to TRBD1 (6 bases). The V and J ends lost 2 bases and 6 bases respectively, with 18 bases between them. CDR1 is SGHAT, CDR2 FQNNGV, per germline. The length of the CDR3 is 16 residues. This chain's CDR3 is CASSLYYGGAADTQYF. CDR3 in DNA: TGTGCCAGCAGCTTATATTATGGGGGCGCGGCGGATACGCAGTATTTT.

This clonotype was seen at least ten times. This chain joins TRBV10-3 and TRBJ1-5; possibly TRBD1 for D (6 bases). V lost 0 bases and J lost 4, with 10 bases in between. Germline loops: CDR1 ENHRY, CDR2 SYGVKD. The CDR3 loop spans 15 amino acids. The chain's CDR3 is CAISESGTKNQPQHF. CDR3 DNA: TGTGCCATCAGTGAGTCGGGGACAAAGAATCAGCCCCAGCATTTT.

The chain uses TRBV28 and TRBJ2-6; D uncertain. CDR1 MDHEN and CDR2 SYDVKM come from the germline V gene. Trimming took off 2 bases at V and 2 bases at J, with 7 bases between the two ends. CDR3 length equals 15 residues. The chain's CDR3 is CASSLPHPGANVLTF. The CDR3 DNA is TGTGCCAGCAGTTTACCCCACCCTGGGGCCAACGTCCTGACTTTC. The full variable domain, completed using reference TRBV28 and TRBJ2-6, is DVKVTQSSRYLVKRTGEKVFLECVQDMDHENMFWYRQDPGLGLRLIYFSYDVKMKEKGDIPEGYSVSREKKERFSLILESASTNQTSMYLCASSLPHPGANVLTFGAGSRLTVL.